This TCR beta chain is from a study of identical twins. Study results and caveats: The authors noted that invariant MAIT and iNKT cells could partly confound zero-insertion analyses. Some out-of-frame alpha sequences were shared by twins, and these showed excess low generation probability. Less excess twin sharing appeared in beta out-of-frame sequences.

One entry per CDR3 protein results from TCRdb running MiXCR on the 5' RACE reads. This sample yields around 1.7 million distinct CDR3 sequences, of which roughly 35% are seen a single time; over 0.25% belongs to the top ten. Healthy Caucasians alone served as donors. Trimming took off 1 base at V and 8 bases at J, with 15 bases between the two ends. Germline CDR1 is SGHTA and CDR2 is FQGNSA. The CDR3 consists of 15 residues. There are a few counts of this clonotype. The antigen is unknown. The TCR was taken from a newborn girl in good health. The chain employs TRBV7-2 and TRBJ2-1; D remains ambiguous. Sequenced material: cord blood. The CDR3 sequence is CASSLDRPGPHEQFF. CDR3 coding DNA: TGTGCCAGCAGCTTAGATCGGCCAGGACCTCATGAGCAGTTCTTC.